Below, 14 T cell receptor beta chains from the same sample are listed, as sequenced in a study of technical replicates of blood from a handful of donors. TCRdb's copy holds only in-frame clones and misses some; the assay was immunoSEQ multiplex PCR. The sample consists of 70,000 to 95,000 clones, around 95% of them appearing once. The sample taken for sequencing was T cells isolated from PBMCs. The receptors come from a human donor in good health.

The chain employs TRBV9 and TRBJ2-5; 15 nucleotides agree with TRBD2. There are 18 residues in the CDR3. With 0 bases clipped from V and 5 bases from J, the junction kept 8 bases outside the gene matches. Germline CDR1 is SGDLS and CDR2 is YYNGEE. The CDR3 sequence is CASSVGTSGRALEETQYF. The DNA of the CDR3 is TGTGCCAGCAGCGTAGGGACTAGCGGGAGGGCCTTGGAGGAGACCCAGTACTTC.

This chain uses TRBV29-1 with TRBJ2-3, with TRBD1 matching over 7 bases. V lost 7 bases to trimming and J lost 6 bases; unmatched junction nucleotides: 10. The germline CDR1 and CDR2 sequences are SQVTM and ANQGSEA. The CDR3 totals 13 residues. CDR3: CSGQGSLLDTQYF. In DNA, the CDR3 is TGCAGCGGACAGGGATCCCTCCTTGATACGCAGTATTTT.

The chain combines TRBV29-1 with TRBJ1-1; tentative D call: TRBD1 (5 bases). V was clipped by 5 bases and J by 5 bases, with 21 bases between them. The CDR3 spans 15 residues. Germline CDR1 and CDR2: SQVTM and ANQGSEA. CDR3 sequence: CSVIPVGRGGTEAFF. In DNA, the CDR3 is TGCAGCGTTATCCCGGTGGGCCGGGGGGGGACTGAAGCTTTCTTT.

The rearrangement uses TRBV7-9 and TRBJ2-2; 7 nucleotides agree with TRBD1. The J segment lost 5 bases and the V segment lost 9 bases, leaving 12 bases of the junction unmatched. The CDR3 has 15 amino acids. Germline V gives CDR1 SEHNR, CDR2 FQNEAQ (reference sequence). The CDR3 DNA is TGTGCCAGTACGACAGGGAACGGGGAAACCGGGGAGCTGTTTTTT. It is translated as CASTTGNGETGELFF.

The gene calls are TRBV9 and TRBJ2-3; 11 nucleotides align to TRBD1. V lost 2 bases to trimming and J lost 4 bases; unmatched junction nucleotides: 3. Germline CDR1 reads SGDLS; CDR2 reads YYNGEE. CDR3 length: 15 residues. The CDR3 protein is CASSVGTGGADTQYF. The DNA of the CDR3 is TGTGCCAGCAGCGTCGGGACAGGGGGAGCAGATACGCAGTATTTT.

The chain links TRBV10-3 to TRBJ2-3; D not resolved. V lost 7 bases and J lost 2, with 4 bases in between. CDR3 length equals 11 residues. Germline V CDR1 and CDR2: ENHRY, SYGVKD. The CDR3 reads CAITDTDTQYF. CDR3 nucleotides: TGTGCCATCACAGACACAGATACGCAGTATTTT.

This clone was seen more than once but under ten times. The rearrangement uses TRBV4-1 and TRBJ1-3; D might be TRBD1 (5 bases). Deletions cut 4 bases from V and 3 bases from J, with 19 bases between. CDR1 is MGHRA, CDR2 YSYEKL, per germline. The length of the CDR3 is 17 residues. CDR3 in DNA: TGCGCCAGCAGCCGGCAGGGTTGGGTCTTAAATGGAAACACCATATATTTT. Protein sequence: CASSRQGWVLNGNTIYF.

The rearrangement joins TRBV27 to TRBJ1-1; possible D gene TRBD1, 6 bases. V shed 4 bases and J shed 1 base, with 10 bases lying between them. There are 14 residues in the CDR3. Per the germline V gene, CDR1 is MNHEY and CDR2 is SMNVEV (reference sequence). The CDR3 DNA reads as TGTGCCAGCAGTTCAGGGGTGGGGAACACTGAAGCTTTCTTT. Protein product: CASSSGVGNTEAFF.

This clone appeared a single time. This chain links TRBV23-1 with TRBJ1-1, with 9 nucleotides matching TRBD1. TRBV23-1 is an open reading frame, and its role is uncertain. Trimming took 3 bases from V and 5 from J; bases not matched to a gene: 13. The CDR3 is 17 residues long. DNA of the CDR3: TGCGCCAGCAGTCACTTGACAGGGGGGCATAGTAAAACTGAAGCTTTCTTT. Its protein product is CASSHLTGGHSKTEAFF.

CDR3 region: CASSQEIGVSNFF. In nucleotides, the CDR3 is TGTGCCAGCAGCCAAGAAATCGGGGTCTCCAATTTCTTC. The chain has TRBV14 and TRBJ2-1, with TRBD2 as a possible D gene (5 bases). V gave up 0 bases and J gave up 16 bases, with 16 bases separating them. Germline-derived CDR1 and CDR2 are SGHDN and FVKESK. CDR3 size: 13 residues.

This chain links TRBV27 with TRBJ2-1; TRBD2 agrees at 7 bases. The CDR3 covers 13 residues. The ends lost 2 bases at V and 8 bases at J; junction bases unmatched: 3. Germline assignment: CDR1 MNHEY and CDR2 SMNVEV (reference sequence). The CDR3, as DNA: TGTGCCAGCAGTTTAAACCGGGAGGATGAGCAGTTCTTC. Its translation is CASSLNREDEQFF.

The chain uses TRBV2 and TRBJ1-2, with 9 nucleotides matching TRBD1. CDR3 size: 16 residues. V trimming: 3 bases; J trimming: 4 bases; junction bases outside the gene matches: 9. In germline, CDR1 is SNHLY, CDR2 FYNNEI. The CDR3 bases are TGTGCCAGCAGTGACGGTTCAGGACAGGGGCGCTATGGCTACACCTTC. It specifies CASSDGSGQGRYGYTF.

The chain has TRBV5-1 and TRBJ2-3; unclear D gene. Deletions cut 2 bases from V and 2 bases from J, with 9 bases between. The CDR3 is 14 residues long. Germline V gene sequence: CDR1 SGHRS, CDR2 YFSETQ. For the CDR3, the DNA is TGCGCCAGCAGCTTCCCGGGTACCACAGATACGCAGTATTTT. It yields the protein CASSFPGTTDTQYF.

The genes are TRBV6-6 and TRBJ1-2; TRBD1 matches 7 bases. J lost 5 bases, V lost 6 bases, and 9 bases had no gene match. The CDR3 loop spans 14 amino acids. Germline V gives CDR1 MNHNY, CDR2 SVGAGI (reference sequence). This CDR3 reads CASRRQGRLYGYTF. Written as DNA, the CDR3 is TGTGCCAGCAGACGACAGGGCCGTTTGTATGGCTACACCTTC.